This T cell receptor (beta chain) derives from a study of cytomegalovirus exposure and HLA in healthy donors. PCR employed 60 Vbeta and 13 Jbeta primers. Here immunoSEQ multiplex PCR was the method, and the copy in TCRdb shows in-frame clones only, minus some. The table shows 120,000 or so clones, with 80% occurring only once. The V gene's germline CDR1 is SGDLS and CDR2 YYNGEE. V was pared by 4 bases and J by 0 bases, with 11 bases between. The CDR3 is 15 residues long. This TCR came from a female donor in good health and CMV-seropositive. Sequenced sample: PBMCs. The chain recombines TRBV9 with TRBJ2-1, with unresolved D. CDR3 residues: CASSPPGRSYNEQFF. In DNA, the CDR3 is TGTGCCAGCAGCCCTCCAGGCCGCTCCTACAATGAGCAGTTCTTC.